This TCR beta chain was sequenced in a study of OX40 agonist ivuxolimab in advanced cancers. Regarding the study as a whole: Circulating CD4+ and CD8+ T cells showed clonal expansion by week 6 at 0.1 to 3.0 mg/kg.

V lost 5 bases and J 4 bases, leaving 14 bases between the germline ends. The length of the CDR3 is 15 residues. CDR1 LGHNA and CDR2 YNFKEQ come from the germline V gene. Note on this clone: Its target is unknown.

TCRdb's table, derived via immunoSEQ multiplex PCR, lists solely in-frame clones and lacks some. The sample holds approximately 82,000 clones, roughly 92% seen once. The V call is TRBV4-2, the J call TRBJ2-2, with D uncertain. This specimen consisted of CD4+ or CD8+ T cells sorted from blood, obtained in a trial of the OX40 agonist ivuxolimab. The source of this sequence is an adult with an advanced solid tumor such as melanoma, head and neck, liver or kidney cancer. DNA for the CDR3: TGTGCCAGCAGCACGCAACGAGGAAGCACCGGGGAGCTGTTTTTT. This sequence encodes CASSTQRGSTGELFF.